This TCR beta chain came from a study of CD8+ T cells in alopecia areata. Across the whole study: Severity among treated patients was scored by the percentage of scalp area affected.

The CDR3 sequence is 16 residues long. Looked up from germline, CDR1 is SQVTM and CDR2 is ANQGSEA. After removal of 4 bases from V and 1 base from J, the junction contained 13 bases not matched to a gene. Noted treatment: oral pan-JAK inhibitor, 5-10 mg twice daily. The sequencing template was cDNA reverse transcribed from extracted RNA. TCRdb's copy holds only in-frame clones and misses some; the assay was immunoSEQ multiplex PCR. The table lists about 120,000 clones, roughly 60% of them singletons. The sequencing used CD8+ T cells sorted from blood, collected at week 4, from a patient treated with tofacitinib. The TCR was taken from a human donor with alopecia areata. The gene calls are TRBV29-1 and TRBJ2-7; 7 bases match TRBD1. The CDR3 region is CSVVNPPGQLSYEQYF. In DNA form, the CDR3 reads TGCAGCGTTGTAAATCCTCCGGGACAGCTATCCTACGAGCAGTACTTC.